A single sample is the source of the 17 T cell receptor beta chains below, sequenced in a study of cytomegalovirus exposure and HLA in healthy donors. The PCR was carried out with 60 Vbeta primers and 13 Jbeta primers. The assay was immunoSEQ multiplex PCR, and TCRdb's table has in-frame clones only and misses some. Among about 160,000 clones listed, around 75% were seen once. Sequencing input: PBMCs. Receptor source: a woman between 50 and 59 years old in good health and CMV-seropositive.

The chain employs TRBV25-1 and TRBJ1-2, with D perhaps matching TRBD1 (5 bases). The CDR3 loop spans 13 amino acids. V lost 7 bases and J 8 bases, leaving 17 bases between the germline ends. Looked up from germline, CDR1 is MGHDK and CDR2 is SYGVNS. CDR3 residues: CASKPGGGEGYTF. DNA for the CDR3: TGTGCCAGCAAGCCCGGAGGAGGGGAAGGCTACACCTTC.

The CDR3 protein is CASSLDGGPQHF. The CDR3 DNA reads TGTGCCAGCAGCTTAGATGGGGGCCCCCAGCATTTT. This chain joins TRBV7-2 and TRBJ1-5, with D possibly TRBD1 on 6 matching bases. The CDR3 consists of 12 residues. V shed 1 base and J shed 10 bases, with 8 bases lying between them. From germline, CDR1 is SGHTA and CDR2 FQGNSA.

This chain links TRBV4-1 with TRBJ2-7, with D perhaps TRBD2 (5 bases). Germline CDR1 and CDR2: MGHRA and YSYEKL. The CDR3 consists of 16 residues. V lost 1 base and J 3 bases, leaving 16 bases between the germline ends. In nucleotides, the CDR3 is TGCGCCAGCAGCCAAGGGTGGCGGGCCGATAACTACGAGCAGTACTTC. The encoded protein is CASSQGWRADNYEQYF.

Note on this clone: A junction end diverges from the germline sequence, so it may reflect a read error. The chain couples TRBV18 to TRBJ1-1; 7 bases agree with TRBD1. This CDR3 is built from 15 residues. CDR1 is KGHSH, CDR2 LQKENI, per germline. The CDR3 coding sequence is TGTGCCAGCTCAGAGACAGACAGGGTGAAGACTGAAGCTTTCTTT. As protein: CASSETDRVKTEAFF.

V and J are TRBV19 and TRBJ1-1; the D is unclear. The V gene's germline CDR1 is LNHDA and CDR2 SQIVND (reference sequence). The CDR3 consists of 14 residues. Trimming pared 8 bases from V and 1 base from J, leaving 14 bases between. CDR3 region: CASWSRGWNTEAFF. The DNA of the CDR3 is TGTGCCAGTTGGTCGAGAGGGTGGAACACTGAAGCTTTCTTT. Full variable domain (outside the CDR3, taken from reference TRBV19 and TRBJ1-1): DGGITQSPKYLFRKEGQNVTLSCEQNLNHDAMYWYRQDPGQGLRLIYYSQIVNDFQKGDIAEGYSVSREKKESFPLTVTSAQKNPTAFYLCASWSRGWNTEAFFGQGTRLTVV.

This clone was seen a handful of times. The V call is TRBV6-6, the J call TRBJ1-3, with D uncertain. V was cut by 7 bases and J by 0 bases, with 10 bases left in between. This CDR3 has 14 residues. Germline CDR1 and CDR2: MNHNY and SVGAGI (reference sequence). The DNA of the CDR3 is TGTGCCAGCAAGGCGGATTCCTCTGGAAACACCATATATTTT. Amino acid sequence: CASKADSSGNTIYF.

CDR3 region: CARSLDGGSYNEQFF. CDR3 coding DNA: TGTGCCAGAAGCTTGGATGGCGGATCCTACAATGAGCAGTTCTTC. The chain couples TRBV5-3 to TRBJ2-1; unclear D gene. TRBV5-3 belongs to the ORF category, with a function that is uncertain. V was trimmed by 0 bases and J by 1 base, leaving 8 bases between them. This CDR3 region has 15 residues.

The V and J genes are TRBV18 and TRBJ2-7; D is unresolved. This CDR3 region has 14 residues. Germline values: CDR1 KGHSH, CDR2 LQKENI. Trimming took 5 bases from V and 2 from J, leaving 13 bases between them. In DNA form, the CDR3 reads TGTGCCAGCTCAGCCTTAAGTAGTACCTACGAGCAGTACTTC. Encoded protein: CASSALSSTYEQYF.

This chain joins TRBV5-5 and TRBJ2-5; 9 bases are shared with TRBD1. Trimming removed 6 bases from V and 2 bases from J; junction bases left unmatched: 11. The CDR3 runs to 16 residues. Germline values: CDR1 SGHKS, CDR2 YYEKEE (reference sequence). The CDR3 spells CASKRVGTGPQETQYF. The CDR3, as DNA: TGTGCCAGCAAACGCGTAGGGACAGGGCCGCAAGAGACCCAGTACTTC.

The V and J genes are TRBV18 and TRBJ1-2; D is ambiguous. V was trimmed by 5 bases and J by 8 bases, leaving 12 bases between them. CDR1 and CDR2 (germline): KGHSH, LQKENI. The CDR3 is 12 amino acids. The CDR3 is CASSARTEGYTF. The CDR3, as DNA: TGTGCCAGCTCAGCAAGAACGGAGGGCTACACCTTC. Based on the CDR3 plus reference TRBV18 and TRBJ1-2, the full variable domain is NAGVMQNPRHLVRRRGQEARLRCSPMKGHSHVYWYRQLPEEGLKFMVYLQKENIIDESGMPKERFSAEFPKEGPSILRIQQVVRGDSAAYFCASSARTEGYTFGSGTRLTVV.

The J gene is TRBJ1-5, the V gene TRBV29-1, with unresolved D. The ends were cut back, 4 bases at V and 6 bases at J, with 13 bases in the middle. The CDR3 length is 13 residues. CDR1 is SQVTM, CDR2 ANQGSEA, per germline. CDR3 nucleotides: TGCAGCGTTGTAGTCGTGGTTGGTCAGCCCCAGCATTTT. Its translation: CSVVVVVGQPQHF.

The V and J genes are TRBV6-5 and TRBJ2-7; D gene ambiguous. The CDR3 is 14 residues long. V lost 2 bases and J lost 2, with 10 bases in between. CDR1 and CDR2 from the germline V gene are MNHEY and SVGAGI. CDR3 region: CASSYRPEAYEQYF. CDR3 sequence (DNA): TGTGCCAGCAGTTACCGCCCAGAGGCCTACGAGCAGTACTTC.

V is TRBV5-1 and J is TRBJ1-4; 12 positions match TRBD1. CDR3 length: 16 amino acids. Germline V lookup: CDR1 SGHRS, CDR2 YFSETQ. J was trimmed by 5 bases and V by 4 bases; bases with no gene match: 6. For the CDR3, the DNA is TGCGCCAGCAGCCTAGGGACAGGGGGCTCAAATGAAAAACTGTTTTTT. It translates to CASSLGTGGSNEKLFF. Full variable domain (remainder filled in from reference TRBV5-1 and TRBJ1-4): KAGVTQTPRYLIKTRGQQVTLSCSPISGHRSVSWYQQTPGQGLQFLFEYFSETQRNKGNFPGRFSGRQFSNSRSEMNVSTLELGDSALYLCASSLGTGGSNEKLFFGSGTQLSVL.

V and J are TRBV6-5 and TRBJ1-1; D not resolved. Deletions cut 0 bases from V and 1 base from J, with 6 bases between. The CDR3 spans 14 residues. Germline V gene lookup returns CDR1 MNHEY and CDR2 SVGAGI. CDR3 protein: CASSYSQRNTEAFF. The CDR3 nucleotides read TGTGCCAGCAGTTACTCACAGAGGAACACTGAAGCTTTCTTT.

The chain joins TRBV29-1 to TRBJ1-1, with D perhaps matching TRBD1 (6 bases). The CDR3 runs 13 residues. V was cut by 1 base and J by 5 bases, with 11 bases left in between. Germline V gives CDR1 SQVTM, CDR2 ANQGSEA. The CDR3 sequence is CSVEVRGNTEAFF. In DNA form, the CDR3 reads TGCAGCGTTGAAGTCAGGGGCAATACTGAAGCTTTCTTT.

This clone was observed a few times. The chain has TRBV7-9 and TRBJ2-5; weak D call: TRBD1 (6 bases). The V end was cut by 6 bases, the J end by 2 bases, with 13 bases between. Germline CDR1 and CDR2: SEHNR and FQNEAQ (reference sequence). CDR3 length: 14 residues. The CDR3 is CASRPGVIQETQYF. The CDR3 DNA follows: TGTGCCAGCAGGCCAGGGGTGATTCAAGAGACCCAGTACTTC.

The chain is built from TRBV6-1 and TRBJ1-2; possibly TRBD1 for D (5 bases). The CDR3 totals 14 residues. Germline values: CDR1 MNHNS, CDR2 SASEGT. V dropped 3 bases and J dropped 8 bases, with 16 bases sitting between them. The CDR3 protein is CASSDAGFGMGYTF. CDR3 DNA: TGTGCCAGCAGTGACGCAGGGTTTGGCATGGGCTACACCTTC.